This record concerns one TCR beta chain sequence. Its specificity is not known. The data stem from a study of B cell selection in AIRE deficiency. Sorting defined conventional CD4 T cells as CD4+CD127+. In the original workflow: Patients' conventional T cells yielded roughly 1.2x10^5 distinct TCRbeta sequences; donors' over 1.3x10^5. Repertoires were generated with immunoSEQ multiplex PCR, while TCRdb's copy carries only in-frame clones and drops some. That table gives V, J and clone size, and the DNA gave D and trimming. This repertoire shows roughly 24,000 clones, roughly 96% found once; its top ten account for 0.15% to 0.2%. Overall study results and limits: Shorter CDR3s marked shared Treg sequences, biased toward few non-templated insertions. Healthy donors alone shared under 35% of some 3,300 Treg sequences; patients alone approximately 9%.

This CDR3 spans 12 amino acids. Germline assignment: CDR1 MNHNY and CDR2 SVGAGI (reference sequence). Trimming shortened V by 6 bases and J by 2 bases, and 6 bases separated the two germline ends. The sequenced material came from CD4+CD127+ conventional T cells sorted from PBMCs. This rearrangement joins TRBV6-6 to TRBJ2-3; D not resolved. The clonotype was recovered from a human donor in good health. In nucleotides, the CDR3 is TGTGCCAGCAGCCTCATCACAGATACGCAGTATTTT. It yields the protein CASSLITDTQYF.